The clone carrying this T cell receptor beta chain was counted once. The target antigen is unknown. These data originate in a study of CD8+ T cells in alopecia areata. Whole-study context: Severity in treated patients was scored by percentage of scalp area affected.

Overall study results and limits: Higher clonality and more expanded CD8+ clones appeared in lesional than normal scalp.

Extracted from the samples, RNA was reverse transcribed into cDNA to serve as the sequencing template. Clones were read by immunoSEQ multiplex PCR, and TCRdb kept only the in-frame ones, dropping some. The data contain fewer than 250,000 clones, roughly 66% of them singletons. The sample's treatment: oral pan-JAK inhibitor, 5-10 mg twice daily. The ends lost 7 bases at V and 0 bases at J; junction bases unmatched: 2. CDR1 is MDHEN, CDR2 SYDVKM, per germline. This CDR3 spans 13 amino acids. Sample: CD4+ T cells sorted from blood, taken at week 24, from a patient treated with tofacitinib. The clonotype originates from a human donor with alopecia areata. V gene TRBV28 combines with J gene TRBJ1-2, with TRBD1 matching 7 bases. The CDR3 bases are TGTGCCAGCAACAGGGGTACTAACTATGGCTACACCTTC. It encodes CASNRGTNYGYTF.